The clone carrying this T cell receptor (beta chain) has a single count. The antigen is undetermined. TCRdb used MiXCR to reprocess the 5' RACE reads, holding one entry per CDR3 protein. This sample carries approximately 40,000 distinct CDR3 sequences, less than 5.5% of them seen once, and the ten largest clones take less than 35%. Germline V gene lookup returns CDR1 MGHRA and CDR2 YSYEKL. V lost 0 bases to trimming and J lost 8 bases, with 13 bases between them. The CDR3 runs 14 residues. The data are from a study of spatial heterogeneity in lung cancer. The overall study: Alpha-chain sequences were consistently detected less often than beta-chain sequences. Study outcomes and limitations: In blood, ubiquitous expanded tumor TCRs appeared more at resection than follow-up.

Time point here: sample taken at primary tumor resection. In each case, whole RNA from tumor, nontumor lung or frozen PBMC was sequenced unsorted. The approximately 79 donors had untreated early-stage non-small cell lung cancer. This chain uses TRBV4-1 with TRBJ1-1, with a tentative D call TRBD1 (6 bases). The source material was PBMCs, sampled at surgery. This TCR was recovered from a female donor with early-stage non-small cell lung cancer. The CDR3 coding sequence is TGCGCCAGCAGCCAAGATCCCCAGGGGCTGGAAGCTTTCTTT. Translated: CASSQDPQGLEAFF.